One sample yielded the 22 T cell receptor beta chains listed below, sequenced in a study of blood T cell repertoires in COVID-19. Using immunoSEQ multiplex PCR, the repertoire was profiled, and TCRdb retains in-frame clones only, with some absent. The sample lists about 68,000 clones; more than 60% were seen once. The sample was peripheral blood. The source of these receptors is a human donor in a cohort sampled during active COVID-19.

The rearrangement joins TRBV7-6 to TRBJ2-7; a weak D match, TRBD2 (7 bases). The germline V gene has CDR1 SGHVS and CDR2 FNYEAQ. This CDR3 region has 14 residues. Deletions cut 4 bases from V and 2 bases from J, with 12 bases between. The CDR3 here is CASSSGGLAYEQYF. The CDR3 coding sequence is TGTGCCAGCAGCTCGGGGGGCCTAGCCTACGAGCAGTACTTC. Based on the CDR3 plus reference TRBV7-6 and TRBJ2-7, the full variable domain is GAGVSQSPRYKVTKRGQDVALRCDPISGHVSLYWYRQALGQGPEFLTYFNYEAQQDKSGLPNDRFSAERPEGSISTLTIQRTEQRDSAMYRCASSSGGLAYEQYFGPGTRLTVT.

The chain carries TRBV3-1 (or the pseudogene TRBV3-2) and TRBJ2-7, with 13 positions matching TRBD2. The CDR3 sequence is 15 residues long. Germline lookup yields CDR1 LGHDT and CDR2 YNNKEL (reference sequence). V was clipped by 4 bases and J by 6 bases; unmatched bases: 6. The CDR3 coding sequence is TGTGCCAGCAGCCCTTGGACTAGCGGGAGCTCCGAGCAGTACTTC. Residues: CASSPWTSGSSEQYF.

The chain combines TRBV29-1 with TRBJ2-3; 11 bases match TRBD2. The CDR3 sequence is 14 residues long. Germline trimming cut 3 bases from V and 6 bases from J; bases unmatched to any gene: 5. The germline V gene has CDR1 SQVTM and CDR2 ANQGSEA. CDR3 coding DNA: TGCAGCGTTGAGTTAGCGGGAGGGCCGGATACGCAGTATTTT. Translated: CSVELAGGPDTQYF.

The CDR3 coding sequence is TGTGCCAGCAGCCAAGAGGTTCCTTGGCAGGGGCCATATAGCAATCAGCCCCAGCATTTT. Translating it yields CASSQEVPWQGPYSNQPQHF. The chain uses TRBV3-1 (or the pseudogene TRBV3-2) and TRBJ1-5; D might be TRBD1 (6 bases). This CDR3 is built from 20 residues. Per germline, CDR1 LGHDT and CDR2 YNNKEL (reference sequence). The V gene lost 0 bases and the J gene lost 0 bases, with 21 bases spanning the gap.

In the case of this clone: At one end the junction does not follow the germline gene, possibly because of a read error. The same CDR3 also results from other DNA sequences found in this sample. The V call is TRBV30, the J call TRBJ2-3; D perhaps matches TRBD1 (5 bases). CDR3 length: 12 amino acids. Germline V gives CDR1 GTSNPN, CDR2 SVGIG (reference sequence). Here the CDR3 DNA reads TGCGCCTGGAGTACAGGTCCAGATACGCAGTATTTT. Protein product: CAWSTGPDTQYF. The full variable domain, completed using reference TRBV30 and TRBJ2-3, is SQTIHQWPATLVQPVGSPLSLECTVEGTSNPNLYWYRQAAGRGLQLLFYSVGIGQISSEVPQNLSASRPQDRQFILSSKKLLLSDSGFYLCAWSTGPDTQYFGPGTRLTVL.

The V and J genes are TRBV28 and TRBJ2-5; D might be TRBD1 (5 bases). V gave up 3 bases and J gave up 2 bases, with 19 bases separating them. Germline values: CDR1 MDHEN, CDR2 SYDVKM. The CDR3 has 17 residues. CDR3 sequence: CASSFPKTRVEQETQYF. The DNA of the CDR3 is TGTGCCAGCAGTTTCCCAAAGACCAGGGTAGAACAAGAGACCCAGTACTTC.

V gene TRBV2 combines with J gene TRBJ1-5; D is perhaps TRBD1 (6 bases). The germline V gene has CDR1 SNHLY and CDR2 FYNNEI. CDR3 length: 15 amino acids. V was cut by 4 bases and J by 3 bases, with 13 bases left in between. CDR3 amino acids: CASSGTRGNNQPQHF. DNA of the CDR3: TGTGCCAGCAGTGGGACCAGGGGCAACAATCAGCCCCAGCATTTT.

The chain employs TRBV7-2 and TRBJ1-5; 12 nucleotides line up with TRBD1. CDR1 and CDR2 (germline): SGHTA, FQGNSA. There are 16 residues in the CDR3. V lost 5 bases, J lost 5 bases, and 7 bases stayed unmatched. CDR3 in amino acids: CASSESGTGGDQPQHF. DNA of the CDR3: TGTGCCAGCAGCGAGTCCGGGACAGGGGGCGATCAGCCCCAGCATTTT. The full variable domain, its missing parts supplied by reference TRBV7-2 and TRBJ1-5, is GAGVSQSPSNKVTEKGKDVELRCDPISGHTALYWYRQSLGQGLEFLIYFQGNSAPDKSGLPSDRFSAERTGGSVSTLTIQRTQQEDSAVYLCASSESGTGGDQPQHFGDGTRLSIL.

The chain uses TRBV2 and TRBJ1-6, with a tentative D call TRBD1 (5 bases). The germline V gene encodes CDR1 SNHLY and CDR2 FYNNEI. This CDR3 spans 15 amino acids. Trimming removed 4 bases at V and 5 bases at J, with 12 bases between. CDR3 amino acids: CASSVGQGDNSPLHF. The CDR3 DNA follows: TGTGCCAGCAGTGTGGGCCAGGGCGATAATTCACCCCTCCACTTT.

The V call is TRBV3-1 (or the pseudogene TRBV3-2), the J call TRBJ2-3, with a tentative D call TRBD1 (5 bases). This CDR3 has 15 residues. V was cut by 2 bases and J by 3 bases, with 12 bases left in between. CDR1 and CDR2 from the germline V gene are LGHDT and YNNKEL (reference sequence). DNA for the CDR3: TGTGCCAGCAGCCAACCATACAGGTGTACAGATACGCAGTATTTT. It specifies CASSQPYRCTDTQYF.

The table lists this clone with a few counts. This sample includes further DNA sequences coding for the same CDR3. The chain joins TRBV7-2 to TRBJ2-7; 7 bases are a match to TRBD2. The CDR3 has 14 amino acids. Trimming cost V 0 bases and J 6 bases; bases outside gene matches: 5. Germline CDR1 and CDR2: SGHTA and FQGNSA. The CDR3 loop reads CASSLAGSGFEQYF. The CDR3 DNA reads as TGTGCCAGCAGCTTAGCTGGTAGCGGGTTCGAGCAGTACTTC.

This chain links TRBV5-5 with TRBJ2-1; 8 bases align to TRBD1. Losses at the gene ends were 4 bases for V and 9 bases for J; bases not matched to a gene: 15. The V gene's germline CDR1 is SGHKS and CDR2 YYEKEE (reference sequence). The CDR3 is 16 amino acids. The CDR3 protein is CASSPALAGGLGEQFF. CDR3 bases: TGTGCCAGCAGCCCAGCATTGGCAGGGGGCTTGGGTGAGCAGTTCTTC.

The J gene is TRBJ1-1, the V gene TRBV7-8; 9 nucleotides agree with TRBD1. The CDR3 contains 15 residues. The V and J ends lost 5 bases and 5 bases, in that order; junction bases with no gene match: 9. In germline, CDR1 is SGHVS, CDR2 FQNEAQ. CDR3 sequence (DNA): TGTGCCAGCAGCGCGATGGGACAGGGTGTTACTGAAGCTTTCTTT. Amino acids: CASSAMGQGVTEAFF.

V usage is TRBV6-5 and J usage is TRBJ2-4; D gene uncertain. CDR1 and CDR2 (germline): MNHEY, SVGAGI. The CDR3 spans 13 residues. Trimming shortened V by 4 bases and J by 1 base, and 5 bases separated the two germline ends. DNA of the CDR3: TGTGCCAGCAGTTCAAATGCCAAAAACATTCAGTACTTC. Its translation is CASSSNAKNIQYF.

This clone has only one observation. This chain connects TRBV2 to TRBJ2-1; no reliable D call. Germline V lookup: CDR1 SNHLY, CDR2 FYNNEI. The CDR3 has 12 amino acids. Trimming took 5 bases from V and 4 from J, leaving 6 bases between them. CDR3 sequence reads: CASSLVYNEQFF. The CDR3 DNA sequence: TGTGCCAGCAGTCTCGTATACAATGAGCAGTTCTTC.

This chain links TRBV19 with TRBJ2-6, with TRBD1 identical over 9 bases. V shed 4 bases, J shed 2 bases, and the junction held 6 bases outside the gene matches. Germline V gene sequence: CDR1 LNHDA, CDR2 SQIVND (reference sequence). The CDR3 contains 17 residues. CDR3 region: CASSRWGTGPGANVLTF. The DNA of the CDR3 is TGTGCCAGTAGTAGGTGGGGGACAGGGCCTGGGGCCAACGTCCTGACTTTC.

V gene TRBV15 combines with J gene TRBJ2-7; 10 bases fit TRBD1. The length of the CDR3 is 15 residues. Germline values: CDR1 LNHNV, CDR2 YYDKDF (reference sequence). The V and J ends lost 3 bases and 7 bases, in that order; junction bases with no gene match: 9. CDR3 loop: CATSRGGQGPWEQYF. The CDR3 region has the DNA TGTGCCACCAGCAGGGGGGGACAGGGGCCCTGGGAGCAGTACTTC.

This clone is a singleton in its sample. The chain carries TRBV27 and TRBJ2-5, with 8 bases fitting TRBD1. This CDR3 has 15 amino acids. CDR1 and CDR2 (germline): MNHEY, SMNVEV (reference sequence). V shed 6 bases, J shed 1 base, and the junction held 7 bases outside the gene matches. The CDR3 is CASRAGTGSQETQYF. CDR3 coding DNA: TGTGCCAGCAGGGCCGGGACAGGTAGCCAAGAGACCCAGTACTTC.

This clone was seen a handful of times. V gene TRBV18 combines with J gene TRBJ2-7; D gene uncertain. V was trimmed by 3 bases and J by 3 bases, leaving 9 bases between them. From germline, CDR1 is KGHSH and CDR2 LQKENI. This CDR3 is built from 13 residues. The CDR3 DNA is TGTGCCAGCTCACCCCCCTCGGGCTACGAGCAGTACTTC. Its translation: CASSPPSGYEQYF.

This chain connects TRBV5-8 to TRBJ2-5, with a tentative D call TRBD1 (5 bases). Deletions cut 1 base from V and 4 bases from J, with 8 bases between. CDR3 length: 13 residues. Germline CDR1 reads SGHTS; CDR2 reads YDEGEE. The CDR3 bases are TGTGCCAGCAGCTTGCTACAGGTAGAGACCCAGTACTTC. It specifies CASSLLQVETQYF.

This rearrangement joins TRBV5-1 to TRBJ2-2; 7 bases agree with TRBD1. V lost 2 bases, J lost 3 bases, and 1 base stayed unmatched. In germline, CDR1 is SGHRS, CDR2 YFSETQ. CDR3 length: 14 residues. CDR3 loop: CASSFGQDTGELFF. CDR3 in DNA: TGCGCCAGCAGCTTCGGACAGGACACCGGGGAGCTGTTTTTT.

The chain carries TRBV19 and TRBJ2-3; 8 positions agree with TRBD2. The CDR3 is made up of 16 amino acids. Germline values: CDR1 LNHDA, CDR2 SQIVND (reference sequence). V dropped 8 bases and J dropped 2; count of bases not matched to a gene: 12. CDR3 residues: CASGRTGGGNTDTQYF. Here the CDR3 DNA reads TGTGCCAGTGGCCGAACCGGCGGGGGGAACACAGATACGCAGTATTTT.